These 12 T cell receptor beta chains originate from one sample sequenced in a study of blood T cell repertoires in COVID-19. Assay: immunoSEQ multiplex PCR; the TCRdb copy retains only in-frame clones and omits some. The sample consists of 150,000 to 200,000 clones, 70% to 80% of them appearing once. The sequenced material came from peripheral blood. Receptors originate from a man in his sixties with acute or convalescent COVID-19.

This chain uses TRBV28 with TRBJ1-2; 7 positions match TRBD1. Germline V lookup: CDR1 MDHEN, CDR2 SYDVKM. Trimming took 6 bases from V and 5 from J; bases not matched to a gene: 9. This CDR3 spans 14 amino acids. CDR3 residues: CASSWTGAVYGYTF. For the CDR3, the DNA is TGTGCCAGCAGCTGGACAGGCGCTGTGTATGGCTACACCTTC.

The rearrangement joins TRBV10-3 to TRBJ1-1, with TRBD1 matching over 7 bases. The CDR3 spans 15 residues. CDR1 ENHRY and CDR2 SYGVKD come from the germline V gene. V was clipped by 0 bases and J by 8 bases; unmatched bases: 9. The chain's CDR3 is CAISESTAGTEEAFF. The CDR3 DNA reads as TGTGCCATCAGTGAGTCGACCGCCGGGACAGAAGAAGCTTTCTTT.

V usage is TRBV2 and J usage is TRBJ1-6, with D possibly TRBD1 on 6 matching bases. The germline CDR1 and CDR2 sequences are SNHLY and FYNNEI. The CDR3 totals 13 residues. Trimming removed 5 bases at V and 5 bases at J, with 7 bases between. The CDR3 nucleotides read TGTGCCAGCAGTAACAGGGATAATTCACCCCTCCACTTT. As protein: CASSNRDNSPLHF. Based on the CDR3 plus reference TRBV2 and TRBJ1-6, the full variable domain is EPEVTQTPSHQVTQMGQEVILRCVPISNHLYFYWYRQILGQKVEFLVSFYNNEISEKSEIFDDQFSVERPDGSNFTLKIRSTKLEDSAMYFCASSNRDNSPLHFGNGTRLTVT.

This clone was recorded once. The chain carries TRBV10-2 and TRBJ2-1; possible D gene TRBD2, 6 bases. The germline V gene encodes CDR1 WSHSY and CDR2 SAAADI. The CDR3 contains 13 residues. Trimming removed 3 bases from V and 10 bases from J, with 13 bases in between. The CDR3 protein is CASSDGGAGEQFF. The CDR3 DNA reads as TGCGCCAGCAGTGATGGAGGGGCTGGCGAGCAGTTCTTC.

This rearrangement joins TRBV5-1 to TRBJ1-2; tentative D call: TRBD1 (6 bases). CDR3 length: 15 amino acids. Germline V gene data show CDR1 as SGHRS and CDR2 as YFSETQ. V lost 0 bases, J lost 8 bases, and 17 bases lay in between. The CDR3 nucleotides read TGCGCCAGCAGCTTGGCAGGGGAGAGCCTATGGGGCTACACCTTC. This translates into CASSLAGESLWGYTF.

J is TRBJ2-3 and V is TRBV5-1; D may be TRBD2 (5 bases). Germline CDR1 reads SGHRS; CDR2 reads YFSETQ. Trimming left V 0 bases short and J 0 bases short, with 11 bases between. The CDR3 is 16 amino acids. The CDR3 loop is CASSLADFTSTDTQYF. The CDR3 DNA reads as TGCGCCAGCAGCTTGGCGGACTTCACTAGCACAGATACGCAGTATTTT.

The gene calls are TRBV7-3 and TRBJ2-1, with 9 bases fitting TRBD1. Germline V gives CDR1 SGHTA, CDR2 FQGTGA. V shed 5 bases, J shed 8 bases, and the junction held 10 bases outside the gene matches. This CDR3 is built from 15 residues. This chain's CDR3 is CASSTPGQGTHEQFF. As DNA, the CDR3 is TGTGCCAGCAGCACCCCTGGACAGGGGACGCATGAGCAGTTCTTC.

The chain is built from TRBV6-6 and TRBJ2-7, with D tentatively TRBD2 (7 bases). The CDR3 has 15 amino acids. Trimming removed 4 bases at V and 0 bases at J, with 13 bases between. Germline CDR1 is MNHNY and CDR2 is SVGAGI (reference sequence). The CDR3 region has the DNA TGTGCCAGCAGTTTAGGGAGGGGGACCTCCTACGAGCAGTACTTC. It specifies CASSLGRGTSYEQYF.

The rearrangement uses TRBV5-8 and TRBJ2-2; 8 nucleotides line up with TRBD1. The CDR3 runs to 16 residues. V dropped 4 bases and J dropped 1; count of bases not matched to a gene: 6. Germline V gene data show CDR1 as SGHTS and CDR2 as YDEGEE. The CDR3 nucleotides are TGTGCCAGCAGCGCGACCGGGACAGGGAACACCGGGGAGCTGTTTTTT. Translated, it gives CASSATGTGNTGELFF.

The chain links TRBV7-8 to TRBJ1-4, with D perhaps TRBD1 (5 bases). This CDR3 spans 14 amino acids. Germline CDR1 SGHVS, CDR2 FQNEAQ. Trimming stripped 4 bases from V and 4 bases from J, with 10 bases between. CDR3: CASSWGGINEKLFF. CDR3 DNA: TGTGCCAGCAGCTGGGGGGGGATTAATGAAAAACTGTTTTTT.

The chain employs TRBV7-2 and TRBJ2-2, with D uncertain. The length of the CDR3 is 13 residues. Germline CDR1 is SGHTA and CDR2 is FQGNSA. Trimming removed 3 bases from V and 13 bases from J, with 15 bases in between. The CDR3 reads CASSFIDTSGLFF. The CDR3 DNA follows: TGTGCCAGCAGCTTCATCGACACGTCCGGGCTGTTTTTT.

To note about this clone: Within the sample, other DNA sequences also encode this same CDR3. The chain links TRBV12-3 or TRBV12-4 to TRBJ1-5; 7 bases agree with TRBD1. The CDR3 spans 13 residues. V shed 6 bases, J shed 5 bases, and the junction held 4 bases outside the gene matches. For the CDR3, the DNA is TGTGCCAGCAGGTCCACAGGGGATCAGCCCCAGCATTTT. This translates into CASRSTGDQPQHF.